Given below is one T cell receptor (beta chain) in context. This record belongs to a study of control samples from healthy donors and cancer patients. Repertoires were generated with immunoSEQ multiplex PCR, while TCRdb's copy carries only in-frame clones and drops some. This sample has just over 150,000 clones, with about 93% found just once. V was clipped by 0 bases and J by 5 bases, with 8 bases between them. The CDR3 totals 13 residues. The V gene's germline CDR1 is SGHRS and CDR2 YFSETQ. The chain joins TRBV5-1 to TRBJ1-1; D call uncertain. The sequence was collected from a man in his forties or fifties in good health. Sequenced: blood. Written as DNA, the CDR3 is TGCGCCAGCAGCTTGGACAGCTGGACTGAAGCTTTCTTT. Its translation is CASSLDSWTEAFF.